This TCR beta chain was retrieved from a study of blood T cell repertoires in COVID-19. Study as a whole: The United States, Italy and Spain were the sources of the acute and convalescent COVID-19 samples. From T cells, B-cell-depleted T cells, or PBMCs came the material, which was cDNA or gDNA.

Repertoires were generated with immunoSEQ multiplex PCR, while TCRdb's copy carries only in-frame clones and drops some. The data show 150,000 to 200,000 clones, roughly 84% seen once. CDR1 ENHRY and CDR2 SYGVKD come from the germline V gene. The CDR3 sequence is 12 residues long. Trimming took off 9 bases at V and 3 bases at J, with 11 bases between the two ends. Sequencing was done on a sample of peripheral blood. This TCR was recovered from a woman in her 70s with COVID-19, enrolled during active disease. The chain is built from TRBV10-3 and TRBJ1-1; D is ambiguous. The CDR3 DNA follows: TGTGCCATACGGGAGACCCACACTGAAGCTTTCTTT. Its protein product is CAIRETHTEAFF.